This TCR beta chain derives from a study of cytomegalovirus exposure and HLA in healthy donors. About the study: HLA-typed donors were the source of some 85 million unique TCRs, which an early data release held. Study-level findings and limits: Reports indicated that the classifier achieved high specificity and sensitivity in diagnosing cytomegalovirus status. Earlier findings revealed that most TCR beta V segments proved productive either about 90% or about 30% of the time. The study labeled roughly 160 TCR beta chains cytomegalovirus-associated.

The CDR3 spans 14 residues. Germline values: CDR1 MNHEY, CDR2 SVGAGI. V dropped 5 bases and J dropped 1; count of bases not matched to a gene: 2. 60 Vbeta and 13 Jbeta primers were used in PCR. Data came from immunoSEQ multiplex PCR; TCRdb stores just in-frame clones and leaves some out. This table holds approximately 220,000 clones, over 80% found once. This clone has more than one count but fewer than ten. Its matching antigen is unknown. The V call is TRBV6-5, the J call TRBJ1-1, with 9 bases fitting TRBD1. Material: PBMCs. The clonotype was recovered from a boy between 2 and 10 years old in good health and CMV-seronegative. The CDR3 DNA reads TGTGCCAGCAGTCAGGGACAGGGGAACACTGAAGCTTTCTTT. This codes for CASSQGQGNTEAFF.